Listed below are T cell receptor beta chains from one sample, sequenced in a study of cytomegalovirus exposure and HLA in healthy donors. Some clones are missing from TCRdb's copy, which holds only in-frame ones; the method was immunoSEQ multiplex PCR. The sample lists about 200,000 clones; roughly 84% were seen once. The source material was PBMCs. The receptors here all came from a woman aged 25 to 39 in good health and CMV-seropositive. Each CDR3 is given without its conserved first and last residue. Clone size is stated in some rows and not others, as once, few, many or a class when expanded.

>TRBJ2-7|TRBV19|.
ASSIDRRTGEGRQY
>TRBJ2-1|TRBV28|.
ASRPPGARLSYNEQF
>TRBJ2-7|TRBV11-2|once
ASSFVFGEQY
>TRBJ1-4|TRBV6-1|.
ASRVGQINEKLF
>TRBJ1-5|TRBV7-9|.
ASSLDREWDQPQH
>TRBJ2-3|TRBV28|.
ASSLSGDTQY
>TRBJ2-3|TRBV29-1|.
SVEGGAVPDTQY
>TRBJ1-2|TRBV25-1|.
ASSERGRGVFGYT
>TRBJ1-5|TRBV6-1|.
ASIQGSANQPQH
>TRBJ2-1|TRBV7-6|.
ASSASGYNEQF
>TRBJ2-7|TRBV4-2|.
ASSLQSGSYEQY
>TRBJ2-1|TRBV5-6|few
ASSSLGLEYNEQF
>TRBJ2-5|TRBV28|once
ASRPGLETQY
>TRBJ2-7|TRBV5-1|.
ASSYTGMEYEQY
>TRBJ2-2|TRBV11-3|.
ASSSPDRATGELF
>TRBJ2-7|TRBV27|.
ASSMGSAYEQY
>TRBJ1-2|TRBV11-1|.
ASSRRDLNYGYT
>TRBJ2-1|TRBV5-1|.
ASSLEGTLVDEQF
>TRBJ1-5|TRBV15|.
ATSRDRAGGQPQH
>TRBJ2-7|TRBV6-6|.
ASSNVAGKKSYEQY
>TRBJ1-2|TRBV5-4|.
ASSFFGQGARGYT
>TRBJ2-7|TRBV6-1|.
ASTIGALIYEQY
>TRBJ1-1|TRBV27|.
ASSLGGNFEAF
>TRBJ1-2|TRBV29-1|.
SVIQGADGYT
>TRBJ1-5|TRBV14|.
ASSPRGGNQPQH
>TRBJ1-2|TRBV7-9|once
ASSFTGGAGYGYT
>TRBJ1-5|TRBV28|.
ASSFVAGGNQPQH